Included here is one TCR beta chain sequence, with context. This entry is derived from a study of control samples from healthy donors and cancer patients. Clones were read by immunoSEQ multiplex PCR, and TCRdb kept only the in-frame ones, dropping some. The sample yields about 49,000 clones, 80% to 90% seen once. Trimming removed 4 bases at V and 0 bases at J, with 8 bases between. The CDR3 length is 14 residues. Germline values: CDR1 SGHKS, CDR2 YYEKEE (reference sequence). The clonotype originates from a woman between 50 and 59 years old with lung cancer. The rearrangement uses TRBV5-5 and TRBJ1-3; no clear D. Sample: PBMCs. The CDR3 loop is CASSATISGNTIYF. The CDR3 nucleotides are TGTGCCAGCAGCGCCACAATCTCTGGAAACACCATATATTTT.